In this sample, the clone carrying this TCR beta chain turned up once. This entry comes from a study of T cell responses to AZD1222 COVID-19 vaccine. The CDR3 sequence is 15 residues long. Using immunoSEQ multiplex PCR, the repertoire was profiled, and TCRdb retains in-frame clones only, with some absent. Of about 140,000 clones detected, more than 85% appear once; the ten largest clones hold 3.5% to 4.5%. Source: peripheral blood, taken 28 days after the second AZD1222 dose. This rearrangement joins TRBV21-1 to TRBJ1-4; TRBD1 is the table's D call, not checked against the DNA. TRBV21-1 is shown as a pseudogene. This TCR derives from an adult who received the AZD1222 COVID-19 vaccine. CDR3 region: CASSQRQVLPQKLFF. CDR3 DNA sequence: TGTGCCAGCAGCCAAAGACAGGTTCTTCCCCAAAAACTGTTTTTT.